The rows below give T cell receptor beta chains drawn from one sample of a study of shared clonotypes between healthy human individuals. TCRdb's table, derived via immunoSEQ multiplex PCR, lists solely in-frame clones and lacks some. The sample consists of 1 million to 1.2 million clones, approximately 80% of them appearing once. Sequenced input: memory CD4+ T cells from PBMCs. These receptors were taken from a young man in good health. Some clones in this sample may be carry-over from other donors' samples. Both conserved end residues are part of each CDR3. Fields, in order: D gene, V gene, clone size, J gene, CDR3 protein, CDR3 DNA. D genes are given only for firm matches. Size tells how often a clone was seen (once, few, many) or the class of an expanded clone, and some rows leave it out.

NA	TRBV19	NA	TRBJ1-1	CASSISRNTEAFF	TGTGCCAGTAGTATCAGTCGGAACACTGAAGCTTTCTTT
TRBD1	TRBV28	NA	TRBJ2-2	CASRQGAGELFF	TGTGCCAGCAGACAGGGGGCCGGGGAGCTGTTTTTT
NA	TRBV9	few	TRBJ2-3	CASSVGWTAGDTQYF	TGTGCCAGCAGCGTAGGGTGGACAGCTGGGGATACGCAGTATTTT
NA	TRBV4-1	once	TRBJ1-4	CASSQDGQGGEKLFF	TGCGCCAGCAGCCAAGATGGGCAGGGCGGTGAAAAACTGTTTTTT
NA	TRBV5-1	few	TRBJ2-5	CASSLLQETQYF	TGCGCCAGCAGCTTGCTCCAAGAGACCCAGTACTTC
TRBD2	TRBV7-6	NA	TRBJ2-7	CASSPLAAVSYEQYF	TGTGCCAGCAGCCCACTAGCGGCCGTCTCCTACGAGCAGTACTTC
NA	TRBV18	NA	TRBJ2-2	CASSPRKEGMYTGELFF	TGTGCCAGCTCACCACGTAAAGAAGGCATGTACACCGGGGAGCTGTTTTTT
TRBD2	TRBV5-4	NA	TRBJ2-7	CASSLSGSREQYF	TGTGCCAGCAGCTTGAGCGGGAGTAGGGAGCAGTACTTC
TRBD2	TRBV27	NA	TRBJ2-3	CASSFQRLAGGGTDTQYF	TGTGCCAGCAGTTTCCAAAGACTAGCGGGAGGGGGCACAGATACGCAGTATTTT
TRBD1	TRBV5-8	NA	TRBJ2-1	CASSAGGRPYNEQFF	TGTGCCAGCAGCGCAGGGGGAAGGCCGTACAATGAGCAGTTCTTC
TRBD1	TRBV2	NA	TRBJ2-1	CASSRQGAPNEQFF	TGTGCCAGCAGTCGACAGGGGGCGCCGAATGAGCAGTTCTTC
NA	TRBV11-2	many	TRBJ2-7	CASSLVTGAYYEQYF	TGTGCCAGCAGCTTAGTTACGGGAGCCTACTACGAGCAGTACTTC
TRBD1	TRBV7-9	NA	TRBJ1-1	CASRPPGTGNTEAFF	TGTGCCAGCCGCCCACCCGGGACAGGGAACACTGAAGCTTTCTTT
NA	TRBV4-2	NA	TRBJ1-1	CASSQDRTGNTEAFF	TGTGCCAGCAGCCAAGATCGAACGGGCAACACTGAAGCTTTCTTT
NA	TRBV30	NA	TRBJ1-5	CAWSGTTNQPQHF	TGTGCCTGGAGTGGCACCACCAATCAGCCCCAGCATTTT
NA	TRBV18	NA	TRBJ2-7	CASSPGSEQYF	TGTGCCAGCTCACCGGGCAGCGAGCAGTACTTC
NA	TRBV5-1	NA	TRBJ2-3	CASSLAGQGFTDTQYF	TGCGCCAGCAGCCTCGCCGGGCAGGGGTTCACAGATACGCAGTATTTT
NA	TRBV28	NA	TRBJ2-7	CASTPTGPYEQYF	TGTGCCAGCACCCCGACAGGCCCTTACGAGCAGTACTTC
TRBD1	TRBV2	many	TRBJ1-4	CASSQKRIRDRDNEKLFF	TGTGCCAGCAGCCAAAAACGGATAAGGGACAGGGATAATGAAAAACTGTTTTTT
NA	TRBV18	NA	TRBJ1-6	CASSRTAMWNSPLHF	TGTGCCAGCTCAAGGACGGCCATGTGGAATTCACCCCTCCACTTT
TRBD2	TRBV2	NA	TRBJ2-1	CASSPRGGLAFTNEQFF	TGTGCCAGCAGTCCTAGGGGGGGACTAGCATTTACGAATGAGCAGTTCTTC
NA	TRBV28	NA	TRBJ2-7	CASSLPGSIGEQYF	TGTGCCAGCAGCCTTCCCGGGAGTATCGGCGAGCAGTACTTC
NA	TRBV14	NA	TRBJ2-7	CASSQGNSLGEQYF	TGTGCCAGCAGCCAAGGAAACAGCTTAGGGGAGCAGTACTTC
NA	TRBV6-6	NA	TRBJ2-7	CASSWGVHTYEQYF	TGTGCCAGCAGTTGGGGGGTACATACCTACGAGCAGTACTTC
NA	TRBV11-1	few	TRBJ1-1	CASSNPGGEAFF	TGTGCCAGCAGCAACCCTGGGGGTGAAGCTTTCTTT
TRBD1	TRBV6-5	once	TRBJ2-1	CASSTGGADNEQFF	TGTGCCAGCAGTACAGGGGGCGCGGACAATGAGCAGTTCTTC
NA	TRBV5-5	NA	TRBJ1-2	CASSAEPGPGAGYTF	TGTGCCAGCAGCGCCGAACCGGGACCGGGGGCTGGCTACACCTTC
TRBD2	TRBV27	few	TRBJ2-4	CASSYYDGGTKNIQYF	TGTGCCAGCAGTTATTACGACGGGGGGACCAAAAACATTCAGTACTTC
NA	TRBV5-1	NA	TRBJ2-7	CASSLVGSTSYEQYF	TGCGCCAGCAGCTTGGTTGGTAGTACGTCCTACGAGCAGTACTTC
TRBD1	TRBV28	NA	TRBJ2-2	CASSFPGQGITTGELFF	TGTGCCAGCAGTTTCCCGGGACAGGGCATAACCACCGGGGAGCTGTTTTTT
NA	TRBV9	NA	TRBJ2-7	CASSVDGQPGHEQYF	TGTGCCAGCAGCGTAGATGGACAGCCAGGGCACGAGCAGTACTTC
TRBD2	TRBV18	NA	TRBJ2-7	CASSSTSDYEQYF	TGTGCCAGCTCATCTACTAGCGACTACGAGCAGTACTTC
TRBD2	TRBV5-6	once	TRBJ2-1	CASSPTSGGTSYNEQFF	TGTGCCAGCAGCCCTACGAGCGGGGGTACCTCCTACAATGAGCAGTTCTTC
NA	TRBV5-8	NA	TRBJ2-7	CASKRGAGPYEQYF	TGTGCCAGCAAAAGAGGGGCAGGACCCTACGAGCAGTACTTC
TRBD2	TRBV5-1	NA	TRBJ2-7	CASSSSGGSRGEQYF	TGCGCCAGCAGCTCCAGCGGCGGGAGCCGTGGCGAGCAGTACTTC
NA	TRBV5-4	NA	TRBJ2-7	CASSSVSGNYEQYF	TGTGCCAGCAGCTCCGTTAGCGGAAACTACGAGCAGTACTTC
NA	TRBV7-2	few	TRBJ2-5	CASSLQGYQETQYF	TGTGCCAGCAGCTTACAGGGTTATCAAGAGACCCAGTACTTC
TRBD2	TRBV9	NA	TRBJ2-6	CASLAGGPGGANVLTF	TGTGCCAGCCTAGCGGGAGGGCCCGGTGGGGCCAACGTCCTGACTTTC
NA	TRBV5-1	NA	TRBJ1-1	CASSLAADNTEAFF	TGCGCCAGCAGCTTGGCCGCAGATAACACTGAAGCTTTCTTT
TRBD2	TRBV5-1	NA	TRBJ2-5	CASSPGLAGGGETQYF	TGCGCCAGCAGCCCCGGACTAGCGGGAGGAGGGGAGACCCAGTACTTC
TRBD2	TRBV6-1	NA	TRBJ2-1	CASSDTGLAGWGNEQFF	TGTGCCAGCAGTGACACCGGACTAGCGGGGTGGGGCAATGAGCAGTTCTTC
NA	TRBV27	NA	TRBJ2-4	CASNTGNLGKNIQYF	TGTGCCAGCAACACAGGGAACCTCGGCAAAAACATTCAGTACTTC
TRBD2	TRBV6-1	NA	TRBJ2-1	CASSEGGSSYNEQFF	TGTGCCAGCAGTGAAGGCGGGAGTTCCTACAATGAGCAGTTCTTC
NA	TRBV4-2	many	TRBJ1-1	CASSQDSAGRAFF	TGTGCCAGCAGCCAAGATTCGGCAGGGCGAGCTTTCTTT
NA	TRBV7-3	NA	TRBJ2-2	CASSYDRTGELFF	TGTGCCAGCAGCTACGACAGGACCGGGGAGCTGTTTTTT
NA	TRBV10-3	NA	TRBJ2-7	CAISINSYEQYF	TGTGCCATATCAATCAACTCCTACGAGCAGTACTTC
NA	TRBV28	NA	TRBJ1-2	CASSLKRHYGYTF	TGTGCCAGCAGTTTAAAGCGGCACTACGGCTACACCTTC
NA	TRBV5-1	few	TRBJ2-1	CASSLEGPAYNEQFF	TGCGCCAGCAGCTTGGAGGGACCGGCCTACAATGAGCAGTTCTTC
NA	TRBV7-2	NA	TRBJ2-5	CASSGRQGRAQYF	TGTGCCAGCAGCGGACGACAGGGGAGGGCCCAGTACTTC
NA	TRBV5-1	NA	TRBJ1-2	CASSFGVEGYTF	TGCGCCAGCAGCTTCGGAGTTGAAGGCTACACCTTC
NA	TRBV9	NA	TRBJ2-2	CASSVYRTYTGELFF	TGTGCCAGCAGCGTCTACAGGACCTACACCGGGGAGCTGTTTTTT